This T cell receptor beta chain was sequenced during a study of neurological immune-mediated disorders. Study findings and constraints: No CDR3 amino acid sequences were shared by expanded clones across subjects, suggesting private repertoires in all groups.

TCRdb passed the 5' RACE reads through MiXCR, listing each CDR3 protein once. Among under 70,000 distinct CDR3 sequences listed, under 4.5% were seen once. Preparation of the unsorted libraries drew on 2 million PBMCs stored at -80 C. This clonotype occurred a few times. Its target is unknown. This CDR3 comprises 14 residues. CDR1 and CDR2 (germline): KGHSH, LQKENI. V shed 1 base and J shed 0 bases, with 4 bases lying between them. Sequencing was performed on PBMCs. The clonotype was recovered from a young woman with multiple sclerosis. J is TRBJ1-3 and V is TRBV18, with D unresolved. The CDR3 loop is CASSPLDSGNTIYF. In DNA form, the CDR3 reads TGTGCCAGCTCACCACTGGACTCTGGAAACACCATATATTTT.